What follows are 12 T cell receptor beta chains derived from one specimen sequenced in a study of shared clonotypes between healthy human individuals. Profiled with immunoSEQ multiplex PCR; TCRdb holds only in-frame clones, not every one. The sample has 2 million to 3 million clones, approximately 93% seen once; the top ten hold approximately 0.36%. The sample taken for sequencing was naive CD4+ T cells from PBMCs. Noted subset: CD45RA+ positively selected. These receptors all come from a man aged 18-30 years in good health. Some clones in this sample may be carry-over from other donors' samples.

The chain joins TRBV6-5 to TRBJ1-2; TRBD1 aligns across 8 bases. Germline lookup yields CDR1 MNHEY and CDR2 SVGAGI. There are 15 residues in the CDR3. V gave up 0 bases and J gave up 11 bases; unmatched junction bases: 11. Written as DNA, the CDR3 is TGTGCCAGCAGTTACTCGAGAGTACAGGGGGGTGGTTACACCTTC. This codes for CASSYSRVQGGGYTF.

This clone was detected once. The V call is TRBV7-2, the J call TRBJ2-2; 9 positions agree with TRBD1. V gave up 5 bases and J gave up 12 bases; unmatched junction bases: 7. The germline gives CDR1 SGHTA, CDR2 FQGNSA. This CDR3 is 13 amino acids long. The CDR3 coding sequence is TGTGCCAGCAGCCCCGGCGGGACAGGGAAGCTGTTTTTT. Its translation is CASSPGGTGKLFF.

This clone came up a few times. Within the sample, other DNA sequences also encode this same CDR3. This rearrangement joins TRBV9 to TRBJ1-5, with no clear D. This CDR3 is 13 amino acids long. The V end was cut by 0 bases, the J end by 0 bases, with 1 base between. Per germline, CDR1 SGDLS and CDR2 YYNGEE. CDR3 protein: CASSVGSNQPQHF. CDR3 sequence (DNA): TGTGCCAGCAGCGTAGGTAGCAATCAGCCCCAGCATTTT. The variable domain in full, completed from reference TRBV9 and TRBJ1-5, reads DSGVTQTPKHLITATGQRVTLRCSPRSGDLSVYWYQQSLDQGLQFLIQYYNGEERAKGNILERFSAQQFPDLHSELNLSSLELGDSALYFCASSVGSNQPQHFGDGTRLSIL.

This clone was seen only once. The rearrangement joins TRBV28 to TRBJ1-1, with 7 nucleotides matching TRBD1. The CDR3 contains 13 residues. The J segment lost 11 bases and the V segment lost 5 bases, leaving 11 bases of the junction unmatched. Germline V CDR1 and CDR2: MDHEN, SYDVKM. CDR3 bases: TGTGCCAGCAGTCAAAACAGGGGCTGGGGGGCTTTCTTT. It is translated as CASSQNRGWGAFF.

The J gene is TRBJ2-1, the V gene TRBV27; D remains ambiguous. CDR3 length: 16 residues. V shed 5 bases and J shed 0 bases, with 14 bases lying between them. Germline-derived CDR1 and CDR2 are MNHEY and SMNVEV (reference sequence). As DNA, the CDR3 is TGTGCCAGCAGTCCCCCGAGGTGGGGCTCCTACAATGAGCAGTTCTTC. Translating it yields CASSPPRWGSYNEQFF.

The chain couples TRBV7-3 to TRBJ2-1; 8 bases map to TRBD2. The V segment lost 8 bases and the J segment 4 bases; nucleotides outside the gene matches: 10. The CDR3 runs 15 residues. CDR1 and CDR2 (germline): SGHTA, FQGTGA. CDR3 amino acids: CASGITSGAYNEQFF. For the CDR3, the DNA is TGTGCCAGCGGAATAACTAGCGGAGCATACAATGAGCAGTTCTTC.

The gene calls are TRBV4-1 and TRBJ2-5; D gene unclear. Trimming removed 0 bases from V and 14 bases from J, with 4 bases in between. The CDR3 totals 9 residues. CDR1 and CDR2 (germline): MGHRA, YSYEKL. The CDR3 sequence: CASSQESYF. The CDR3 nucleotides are TGCGCCAGCAGCCAAGAATCCTACTTC.

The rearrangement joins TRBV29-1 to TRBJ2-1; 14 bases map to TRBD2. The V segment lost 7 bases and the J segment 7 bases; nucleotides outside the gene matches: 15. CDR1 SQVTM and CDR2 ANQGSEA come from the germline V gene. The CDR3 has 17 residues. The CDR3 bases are TGCAGCGGTAGACTAGCGGGAGGGGGATGGGAGATGAATGAGCAGTTCTTC. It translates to CSGRLAGGGWEMNEQFF.

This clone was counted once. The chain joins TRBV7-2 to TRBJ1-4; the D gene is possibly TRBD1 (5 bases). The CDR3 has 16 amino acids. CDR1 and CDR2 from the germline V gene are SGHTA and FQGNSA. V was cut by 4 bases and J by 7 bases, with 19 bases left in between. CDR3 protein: CASSSTPGEWGEKLFF. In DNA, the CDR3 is TGTGCCAGCAGCTCTACCCCGGGGGAGTGGGGTGAAAAACTGTTTTTT.

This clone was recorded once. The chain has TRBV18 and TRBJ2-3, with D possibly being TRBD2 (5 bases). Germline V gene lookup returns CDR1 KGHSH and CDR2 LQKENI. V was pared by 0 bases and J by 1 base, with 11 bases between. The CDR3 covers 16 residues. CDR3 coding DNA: TGTGCCAGCTCACCACCGGCTAGCACACGCACAGATACGCAGTATTTT. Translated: CASSPPASTRTDTQYF.

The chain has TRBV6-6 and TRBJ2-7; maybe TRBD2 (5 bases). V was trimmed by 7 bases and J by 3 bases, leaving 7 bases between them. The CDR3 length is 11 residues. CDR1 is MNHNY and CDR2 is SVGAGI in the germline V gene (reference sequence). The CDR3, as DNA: TGTGCCAGCACCCGGGGCTACGAGCAGTACTTC. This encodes CASTRGYEQYF.

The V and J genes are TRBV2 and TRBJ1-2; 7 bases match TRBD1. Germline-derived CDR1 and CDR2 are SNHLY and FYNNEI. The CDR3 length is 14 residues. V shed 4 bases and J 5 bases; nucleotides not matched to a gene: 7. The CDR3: CASSVTGKEYGYTF. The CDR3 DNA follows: TGTGCCAGCAGTGTGACAGGGAAGGAGTATGGCTACACCTTC. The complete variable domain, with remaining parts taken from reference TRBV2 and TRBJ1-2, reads EPEVTQTPSHQVTQMGQEVILRCVPISNHLYFYWYRQILGQKVEFLVSFYNNEISEKSEIFDDQFSVERPDGSNFTLKIRSTKLEDSAMYFCASSVTGKEYGYTFGSGTRLTVV.